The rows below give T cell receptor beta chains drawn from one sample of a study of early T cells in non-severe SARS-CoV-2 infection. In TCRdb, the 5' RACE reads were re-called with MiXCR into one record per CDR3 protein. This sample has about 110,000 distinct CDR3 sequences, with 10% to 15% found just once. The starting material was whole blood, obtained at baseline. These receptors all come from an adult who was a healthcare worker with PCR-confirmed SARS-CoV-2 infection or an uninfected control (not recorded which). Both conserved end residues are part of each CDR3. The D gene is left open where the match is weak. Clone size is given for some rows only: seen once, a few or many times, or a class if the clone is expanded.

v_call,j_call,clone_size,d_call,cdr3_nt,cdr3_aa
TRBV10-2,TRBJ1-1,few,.,TGCGCCAGCAGGGGGGACACTGAAGCTTTCTTT,CASRGDTEAFF
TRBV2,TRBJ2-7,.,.,TGTGCCAGCAGTGAGGGGCAGGACTACGAGCAGTACTTC,CASSEGQDYEQYF
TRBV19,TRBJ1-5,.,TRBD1,TGTGCCAGTAAACAGGAGGGGGCAGGCAATCAGACCCAGCATTTT,CASKQEGAGNQTQHF
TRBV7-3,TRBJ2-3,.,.,TGTGCCAGCAGCCCGGGGCGGGGTTATGGTACAGATACGCAGTATTTT,CASSPGRGYGTDTQYF
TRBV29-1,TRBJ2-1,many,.,TGCAGCGTTGAATCCCCTCCGACAGGATCCTACAATGAGCAGTTCTTC,CSVESPPTGSYNEQFF
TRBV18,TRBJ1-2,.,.,TGTACCAGCTCACCACCGGCAGGGTCTGGCGGCTACACCTTC,CTSSPPAGSGGYTF
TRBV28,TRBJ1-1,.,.,TGTGCCAGCACCCCTGGGGGCGCGATGAACACTGAAGCTTTCTTT,CASTPGGAMNTEAFF
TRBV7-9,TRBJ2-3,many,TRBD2,TGTGCCAGCAGCCCTCTCCGACTAGCCGACGCCAGTACGCAGTATTTT,CASSPLRLADASTQYF
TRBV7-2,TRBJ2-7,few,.,TGTGCCAGCGGATCCGGGACTCCTAGACGCTCCGAGCAGTACTTC,CASGSGTPRRSEQYF
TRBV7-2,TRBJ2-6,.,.,TGTGCCAGCAGCTTTAGGTCTGGCTCTGGGGCCAACGTCCTGACTTTC,CASSFRSGSGANVLTF